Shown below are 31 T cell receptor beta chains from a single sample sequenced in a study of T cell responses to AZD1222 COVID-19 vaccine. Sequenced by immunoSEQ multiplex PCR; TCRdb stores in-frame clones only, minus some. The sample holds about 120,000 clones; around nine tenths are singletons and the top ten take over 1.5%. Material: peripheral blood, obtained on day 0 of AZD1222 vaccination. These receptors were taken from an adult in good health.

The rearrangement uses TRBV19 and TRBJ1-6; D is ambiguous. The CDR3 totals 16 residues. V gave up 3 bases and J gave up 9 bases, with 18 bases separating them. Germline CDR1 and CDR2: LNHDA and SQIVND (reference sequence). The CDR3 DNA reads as TGTGCCAGTAGTATGGCCGGGCCTAAGTGGGGTTCACCCCTCCACTTT. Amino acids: CASSMAGPKWGSPLHF.

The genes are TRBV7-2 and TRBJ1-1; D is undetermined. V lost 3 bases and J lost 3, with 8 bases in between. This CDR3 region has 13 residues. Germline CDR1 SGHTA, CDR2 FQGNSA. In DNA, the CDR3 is TGTGCCAGCAGCTTCGCCTTGGACACTGAAGCTTTCTTT. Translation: CASSFALDTEAFF.

CDR3 loop: CSVEDSPAEAFF. The CDR3 DNA sequence: TGCAGCGTTGAAGATTCGCCAGCAGAAGCTTTCTTT. The rearrangement joins TRBV29-1 to TRBJ1-1, with no clear D. The CDR3 is made up of 12 amino acids. Per germline, CDR1 SQVTM and CDR2 ANQGSEA. The V end was cut by 0 bases, the J end by 8 bases, with 10 bases between.

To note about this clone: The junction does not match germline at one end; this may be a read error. The CDR3 protein is CASSLAGASSYEQYF. The CDR3 coding sequence is TGTGCCAGCAGCCTAGCGGGGGCCTCCTCCTACGAGCAGTACTTC. The chain joins TRBV7-9 to TRBJ2-7; 10 nucleotides align to TRBD2. The CDR3 is 15 residues long. CDR1 SEHNR and CDR2 FQNEAQ come from the germline V gene (reference sequence).

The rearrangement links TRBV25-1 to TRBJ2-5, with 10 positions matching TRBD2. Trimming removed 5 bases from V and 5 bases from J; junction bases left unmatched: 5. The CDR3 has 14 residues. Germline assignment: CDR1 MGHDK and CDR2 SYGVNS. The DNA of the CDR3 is TGTGCCAGCAGTCTAGCGGGAGTTATGGAGACCCAGTACTTC. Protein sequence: CASSLAGVMETQYF.

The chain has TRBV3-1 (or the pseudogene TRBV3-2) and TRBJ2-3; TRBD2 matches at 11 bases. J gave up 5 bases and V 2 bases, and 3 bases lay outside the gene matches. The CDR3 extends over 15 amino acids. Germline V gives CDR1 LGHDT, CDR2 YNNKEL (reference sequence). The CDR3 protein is CASSQTSGSVDTQYF. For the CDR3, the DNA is TGTGCCAGCAGCCAAACTAGCGGGAGTGTAGATACGCAGTATTTT.

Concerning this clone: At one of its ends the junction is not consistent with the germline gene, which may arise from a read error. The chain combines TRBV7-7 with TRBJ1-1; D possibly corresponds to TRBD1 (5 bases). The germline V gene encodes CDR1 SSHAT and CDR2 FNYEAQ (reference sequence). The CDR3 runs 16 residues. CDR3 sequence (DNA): TGTGCTAGCAGCTTAGCTCCACCAGGGAGCGACACTGAAGCTTTCTTT. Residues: CASSLAPPGSDTEAFF.

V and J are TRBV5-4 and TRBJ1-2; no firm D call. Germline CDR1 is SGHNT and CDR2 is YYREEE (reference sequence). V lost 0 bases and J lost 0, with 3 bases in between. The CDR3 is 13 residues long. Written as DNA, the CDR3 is TGTGCCAGCAGCTTGGACACTAACTATGGCTACACCTTC. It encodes CASSLDTNYGYTF.

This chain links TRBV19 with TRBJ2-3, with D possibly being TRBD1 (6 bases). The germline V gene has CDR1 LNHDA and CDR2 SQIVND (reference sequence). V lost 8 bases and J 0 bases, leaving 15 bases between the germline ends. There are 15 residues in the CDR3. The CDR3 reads CASQAQGRSTDTQYF. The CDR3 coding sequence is TGTGCCAGTCAAGCCCAGGGGAGAAGCACAGATACGCAGTATTTT.

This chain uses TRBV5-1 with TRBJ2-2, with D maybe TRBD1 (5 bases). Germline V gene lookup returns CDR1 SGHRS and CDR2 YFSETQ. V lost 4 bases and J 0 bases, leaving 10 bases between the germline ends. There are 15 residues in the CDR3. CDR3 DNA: TGCGCCAGCAGCGTAGACAGCTCGAACACCGGGGAGCTGTTTTTT. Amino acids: CASSVDSSNTGELFF.

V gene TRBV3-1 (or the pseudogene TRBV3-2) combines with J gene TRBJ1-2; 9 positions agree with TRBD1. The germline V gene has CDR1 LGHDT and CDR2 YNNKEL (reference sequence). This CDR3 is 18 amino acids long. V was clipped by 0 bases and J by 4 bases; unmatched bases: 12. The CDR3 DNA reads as TGTGCCAGCAGCCAAGAATCGACGGGACAGGGTTGGGGCTATGGCTACACCTTC. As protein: CASSQESTGQGWGYGYTF.

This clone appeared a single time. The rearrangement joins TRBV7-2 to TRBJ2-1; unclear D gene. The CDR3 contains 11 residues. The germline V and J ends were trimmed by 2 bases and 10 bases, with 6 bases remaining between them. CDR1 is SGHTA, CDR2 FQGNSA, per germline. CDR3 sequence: CASSLSREQFF. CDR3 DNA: TGTGCCAGCAGCTTATCCCGGGAGCAGTTCTTC.

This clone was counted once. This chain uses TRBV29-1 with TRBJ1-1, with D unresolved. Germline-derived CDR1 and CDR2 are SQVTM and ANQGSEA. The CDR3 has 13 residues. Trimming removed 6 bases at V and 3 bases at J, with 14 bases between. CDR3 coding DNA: TGCAGCGTGGCAGGAACCCTGTACACTGAAGCTTTCTTT. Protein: CSVAGTLYTEAFF.

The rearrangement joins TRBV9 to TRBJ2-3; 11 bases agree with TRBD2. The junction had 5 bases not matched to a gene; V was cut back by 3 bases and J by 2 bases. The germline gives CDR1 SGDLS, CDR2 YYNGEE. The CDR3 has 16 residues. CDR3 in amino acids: CASSALAGGTTDTQYF. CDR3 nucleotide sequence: TGTGCCAGCAGCGCCTTAGCGGGGGGGACCACAGATACGCAGTATTTT.

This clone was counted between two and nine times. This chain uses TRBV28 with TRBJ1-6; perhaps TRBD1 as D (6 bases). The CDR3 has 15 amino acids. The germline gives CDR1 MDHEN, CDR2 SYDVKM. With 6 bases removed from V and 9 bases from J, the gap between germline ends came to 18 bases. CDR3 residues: CASRAWTVRGSPLHF. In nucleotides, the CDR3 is TGTGCCAGCAGAGCCTGGACAGTGAGGGGTTCACCCCTCCACTTT.

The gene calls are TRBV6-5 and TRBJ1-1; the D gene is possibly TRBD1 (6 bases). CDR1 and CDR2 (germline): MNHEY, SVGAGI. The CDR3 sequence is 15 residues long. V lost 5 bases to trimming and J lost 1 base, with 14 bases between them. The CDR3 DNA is TGTGCCAGCAGTCCCCGGGGGGGGCCGAACACTGAAGCTTTCTTT. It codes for CASSPRGGPNTEAFF.

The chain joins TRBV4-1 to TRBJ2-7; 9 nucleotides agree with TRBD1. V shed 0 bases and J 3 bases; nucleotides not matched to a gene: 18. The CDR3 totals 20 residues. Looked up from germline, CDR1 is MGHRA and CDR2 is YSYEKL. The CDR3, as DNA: TGCGCCAGCAGCCAAGATGGGCCCCCCACAGGGGGCATAGTGGTCTACGAGCAGTACTTC. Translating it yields CASSQDGPPTGGIVVYEQYF.

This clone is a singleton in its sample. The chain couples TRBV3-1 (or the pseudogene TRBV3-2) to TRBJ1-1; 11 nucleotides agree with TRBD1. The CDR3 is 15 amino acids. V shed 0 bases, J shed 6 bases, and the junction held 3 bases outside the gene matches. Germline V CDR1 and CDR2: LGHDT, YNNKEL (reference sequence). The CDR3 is CASSQDWGQGAEAFF. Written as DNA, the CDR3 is TGTGCCAGCAGCCAAGATTGGGGACAGGGGGCTGAAGCTTTCTTT.

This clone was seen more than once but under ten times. Here the CDR3 reads CASSTDPGQSSGNTIYF. The CDR3 DNA reads TGTGCCAGCAGCACTGACCCGGGACAGAGCTCTGGAAACACCATATATTTT. The chain has TRBV7-6 and TRBJ1-3; 7 positions agree with TRBD1. Trimming took 5 bases from V and 0 from J; bases not matched to a gene: 10. Germline CDR1 and CDR2: SGHVS and FNYEAQ. The CDR3 covers 17 residues.

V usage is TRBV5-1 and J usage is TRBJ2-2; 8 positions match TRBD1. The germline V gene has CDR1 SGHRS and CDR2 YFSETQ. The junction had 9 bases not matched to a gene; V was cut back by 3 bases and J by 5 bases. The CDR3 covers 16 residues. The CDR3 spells CASSSTLRGRTGELFF. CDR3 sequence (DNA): TGCGCCAGCAGCTCTACTCTCAGGGGGCGGACCGGGGAGCTGTTTTTT.

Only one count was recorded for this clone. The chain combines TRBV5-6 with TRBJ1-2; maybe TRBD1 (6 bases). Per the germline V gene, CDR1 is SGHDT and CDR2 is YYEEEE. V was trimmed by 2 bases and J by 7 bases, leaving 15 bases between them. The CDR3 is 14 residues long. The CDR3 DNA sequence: TGTGCCAGCAGCTTTGGACAGCTGGAAGGTGGCTACACCTTC. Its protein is CASSFGQLEGGYTF.

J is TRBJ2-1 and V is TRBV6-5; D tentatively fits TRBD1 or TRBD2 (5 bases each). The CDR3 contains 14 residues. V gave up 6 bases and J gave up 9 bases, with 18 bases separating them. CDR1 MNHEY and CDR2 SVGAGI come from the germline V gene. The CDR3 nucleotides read TGTGCCAGCAGAGTGGGACGGACCTGGGGTGAGCAGTTCTTC. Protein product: CASRVGRTWGEQFF.

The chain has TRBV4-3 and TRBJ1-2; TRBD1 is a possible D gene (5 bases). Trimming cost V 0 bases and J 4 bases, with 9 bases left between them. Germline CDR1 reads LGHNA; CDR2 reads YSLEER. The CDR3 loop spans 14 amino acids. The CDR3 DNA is TGCGCCAGCAGCCAAGACGCAGGGACCTATGGCTACACCTTC. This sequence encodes CASSQDAGTYGYTF.

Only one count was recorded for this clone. CDR3 DNA sequence: TGTGCCAGCAGTTTGGGCAACAACTATGGCTACACCTTC. Translating it yields CASSLGNNYGYTF. The V gene is TRBV27, the J gene TRBJ1-2; D remains ambiguous. The germline V and J ends were trimmed by 3 bases and 2 bases, with 7 bases remaining between them. In germline, CDR1 is MNHEY, CDR2 SMNVEV (reference sequence). CDR3 length: 13 amino acids.

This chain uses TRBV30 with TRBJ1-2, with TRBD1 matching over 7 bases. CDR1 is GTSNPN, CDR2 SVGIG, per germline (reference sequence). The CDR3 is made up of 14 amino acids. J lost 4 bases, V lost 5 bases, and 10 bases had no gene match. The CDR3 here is CAWDRQGEGYGYTF. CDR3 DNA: TGTGCCTGGGACCGACAGGGAGAGGGCTATGGCTACACCTTC.

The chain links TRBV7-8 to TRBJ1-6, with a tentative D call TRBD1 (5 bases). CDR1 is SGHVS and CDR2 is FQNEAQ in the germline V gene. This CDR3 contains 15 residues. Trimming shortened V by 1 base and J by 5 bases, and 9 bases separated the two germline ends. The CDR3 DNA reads TGTGCCAGCAGCTTAGTGCAGGGCCATAATTCACCCCTCCACTTT. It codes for CASSLVQGHNSPLHF.

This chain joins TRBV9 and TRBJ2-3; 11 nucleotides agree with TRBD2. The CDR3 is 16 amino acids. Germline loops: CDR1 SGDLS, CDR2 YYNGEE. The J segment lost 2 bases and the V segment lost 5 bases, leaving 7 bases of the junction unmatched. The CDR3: CASSAGTSGSTDTQYF. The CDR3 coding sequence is TGTGCCAGCAGTGCCGGGACTAGCGGTTCCACAGATACGCAGTATTTT.

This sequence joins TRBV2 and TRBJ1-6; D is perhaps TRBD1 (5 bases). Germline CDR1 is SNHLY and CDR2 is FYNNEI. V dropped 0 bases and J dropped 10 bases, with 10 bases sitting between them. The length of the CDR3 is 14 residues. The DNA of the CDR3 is TGTGCCAGCAGTGAAGCGCAGGGTTGGTCACCCCTCCACTTT. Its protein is CASSEAQGWSPLHF.

CDR3 in amino acids: CASSQSGTGPYEQYV. As DNA, the CDR3 is TGTGCCAGCAGTCAATCCGGGACAGGGCCCTACGAGCAGTACGTC. V and J are TRBV27 and TRBJ2-7; TRBD1 aligns across 9 bases. Germline lookup yields CDR1 MNHEY and CDR2 SMNVEV (reference sequence). This CDR3 spans 15 amino acids. With V trimmed by 5 bases and J by 2 bases, 7 bases remained unmatched.

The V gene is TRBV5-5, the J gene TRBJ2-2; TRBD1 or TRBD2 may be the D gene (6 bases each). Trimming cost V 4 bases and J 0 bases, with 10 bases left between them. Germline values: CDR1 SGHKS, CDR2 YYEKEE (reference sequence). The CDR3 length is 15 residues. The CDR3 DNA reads TGTGCCAGCAGCCTGAGGGGGGCGAACACCGGGGAGCTGTTTTTT. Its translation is CASSLRGANTGELFF.

CDR3 sequence: CASSVESWASSYEQFF. The CDR3 DNA reads TGTGCCAGCAGCGTAGAATCGTGGGCTAGTTCTTATGAGCAGTTCTTC. The rearrangement joins TRBV9 to TRBJ2-1; D gene uncertain. The CDR3 extends over 16 amino acids. Trimming took off 0 bases at V and 8 bases at J, with 18 bases between the two ends. Germline CDR1 and CDR2: SGDLS and YYNGEE. Full variable domain (missing parts from reference TRBV9 and TRBJ2-1): DSGVTQTPKHLITATGQRVTLRCSPRSGDLSVYWYQQSLDQGLQFLIQYYNGEERAKGNILERFSAQQFPDLHSELNLSSLELGDSALYFCASSVESWASSYEQFFGPGTRLTVL.